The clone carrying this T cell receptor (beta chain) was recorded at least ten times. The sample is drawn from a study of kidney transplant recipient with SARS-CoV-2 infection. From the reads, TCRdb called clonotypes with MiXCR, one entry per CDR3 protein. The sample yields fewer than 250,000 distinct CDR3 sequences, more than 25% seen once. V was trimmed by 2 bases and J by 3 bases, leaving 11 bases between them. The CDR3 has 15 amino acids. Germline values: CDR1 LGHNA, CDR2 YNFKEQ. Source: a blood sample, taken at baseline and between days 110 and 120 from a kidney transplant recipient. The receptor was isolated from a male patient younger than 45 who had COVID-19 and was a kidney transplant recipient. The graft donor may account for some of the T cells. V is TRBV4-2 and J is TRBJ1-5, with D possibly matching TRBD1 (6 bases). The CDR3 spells CASSQPGQTNQPQHF. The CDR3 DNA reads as TGTGCCAGCAGCCAACCGGGACAAACCAATCAGCCCCAGCATTTT.